Each of the 11 T cell receptor beta chains below was sequenced from the same sample in a study of cytomegalovirus exposure and HLA in healthy donors. The primer mix had 60 Vbeta and 13 Jbeta primers. Data came from immunoSEQ multiplex PCR; TCRdb stores just in-frame clones and leaves some out. Counted here are about 120,000 clones, 65% to 80% occurring once; the ten biggest clones make up 2.5% to 3.5%. Sequenced input: PBMCs. The source of these receptors is a woman between 35 and 50 years old in good health and CMV-seropositive.

The chain combines TRBV11-2 with TRBJ2-7, with TRBD2 identical over 10 bases. The CDR3 totals 14 residues. CDR1 and CDR2 from the germline V gene are SGHAT and FQNNGV. V shed 1 base and J 4 bases; nucleotides not matched to a gene: 1. The chain's CDR3 is CASSLASGGYEQYF. The CDR3 bases are TGTGCCAGCAGCTTAGCTAGCGGGGGTTACGAGCAGTACTTC.

The CDR3 DNA reads TGTGCCAGCAGTTTATTCCGGTATAGCAATCAGCCCCAGCATTTT. Encoded protein: CASSLFRYSNQPQHF. This chain links TRBV28 with TRBJ1-5; D not resolved. V was clipped by 1 base and J by 0 bases, with 7 bases between them. CDR1 is MDHEN and CDR2 is SYDVKM in the germline V gene. This CDR3 spans 15 amino acids. The entire variable domain, with the rest obtained from reference TRBV28 and TRBJ1-5, is as follows: DVKVTQSSRYLVKRTGEKVFLECVQDMDHENMFWYRQDPGLGLRLIYFSYDVKMKEKGDIPEGYSVSREKKERFSLILESASTNQTSMYLCASSLFRYSNQPQHFGDGTRLSIL.

Points on this clone: The CDR3 end shows no conserved phenylalanine or tryptophan, and so a read error is likely. The limits of the CDR3 on the DNA are not certain, so only TCRdb's listed CDR3 is given. The chain joins TRBV7-9 to TRBJ2-3; TRBD2, the table's D call, lacks a check against the DNA. The CDR3 comprises 16 residues, both ends counted. Germline CDR1 and CDR2: SEHNR and FQNEAQ (reference sequence). This CDR3 reads CASSKDGLYGLAGWEL.

CDR3 amino acids: CASSLTPSYGYTF. In DNA, the CDR3 is TGCGCCAGCAGCTTAACACCAAGCTATGGCTACACCTTC. This chain connects TRBV5-1 to TRBJ1-2; D is uncertain. The V end was cut by 2 bases, the J end by 4 bases, with 9 bases between. CDR1 is SGHRS and CDR2 is YFSETQ in the germline V gene. The CDR3 length is 13 residues.

V and J are TRBV5-6 and TRBJ1-3, with unresolved D. CDR3 length: 14 amino acids. Deletions cut 1 base from V and 0 bases from J, with 5 bases between. Germline lookup yields CDR1 SGHDT and CDR2 YYEEEE. CDR3 residues: CASSLIGSGNTIYF. CDR3 nucleotide sequence: TGTGCCAGCAGCTTGATCGGCTCTGGAAACACCATATATTTT.

The V gene is TRBV5-4, the J gene TRBJ2-2; 7 nucleotides line up with TRBD1. This CDR3 region has 15 residues. Trimming at V came to 0 bases and at J to 1 base, leaving 0 bases not matched to a gene. The germline CDR1 and CDR2 sequences are SGHNT and YYREEE (reference sequence). The CDR3 DNA follows: TGTGCCAGCAGCTTGGGGGACAGGAACACCGGGGAGCTGTTTTTT. This sequence encodes CASSLGDRNTGELFF.

The chain couples TRBV15 to TRBJ2-5, with D possibly TRBD1 on 6 matching bases. The CDR3 runs 16 residues. Germline loops: CDR1 LNHNV, CDR2 YYDKDF (reference sequence). V was trimmed by 0 bases and J by 1 base, leaving 12 bases between them. This chain's CDR3 is CATSRDVRQVQETQYF. CDR3 coding DNA: TGTGCCACCAGCAGAGATGTAAGACAGGTCCAAGAGACCCAGTACTTC.

J is TRBJ2-7 and V is TRBV5-1; 7 bases map to TRBD1. The junction had 5 bases not matched to a gene; V was cut back by 3 bases and J by 2 bases. The CDR3 has 14 amino acids. Per germline, CDR1 SGHRS and CDR2 YFSETQ. CDR3 protein: CASSSMTGPYEQYF. CDR3 nucleotide sequence: TGCGCCAGCAGCTCGATGACAGGGCCCTACGAGCAGTACTTC.

This clone has only a few counts. The V and J genes are TRBV6-5 and TRBJ2-7; 8 bases match TRBD2. V shed 5 bases, J shed 7 bases, and the junction held 13 bases outside the gene matches. The germline V gene encodes CDR1 MNHEY and CDR2 SVGAGI. CDR3 length: 15 residues. DNA of the CDR3: TGTGCCAGCAGTGCACCGGGACTAGGGGGTGATGAGCAGTACTTC. Translating it yields CASSAPGLGGDEQYF.

In this sample, this clone turned up a few times. V gene TRBV28 combines with J gene TRBJ2-7; 8 nucleotides line up with TRBD2. V shed 0 bases and J 1 base; nucleotides not matched to a gene: 8. CDR1 is MDHEN, CDR2 SYDVKM, per germline. The CDR3 loop spans 17 amino acids. CDR3 nucleotide sequence: TGTGCCAGCAGTTTATGGGGCGCTAGCGGGTCTTCCTACGAGCAGTACTTC. Protein sequence: CASSLWGASGSSYEQYF.

The chain is built from TRBV7-9 and TRBJ2-7; 7 bases are shared with TRBD1. The V gene end was trimmed by 3 bases and the J gene end by 5 bases; junction bases not matched to a gene: 7. CDR1 is SEHNR and CDR2 is FQNEAQ in the germline V gene (reference sequence). This CDR3 region has 14 residues. This CDR3 reads CASSFGQVGNEQYF. The CDR3, as DNA: TGTGCCAGCAGCTTCGGACAGGTAGGCAACGAGCAGTACTTC.